The source of this TCR beta chain is a study of blood T cells in healthy people across ages (dated by TCRdb to between 2014 and 2017). Regarding the study in general: In model experiments, template switching captured about one uniquely barcoded TCR beta cDNA molecule for every two T cells. To avoid experimental bias, donors of different ages were spread randomly across the sequencing lanes. Using the same blood draw, the study looked at two additional independent replicas of 1 million unique cDNA reads for two donors, one aged 18 to 29 and the other aged 80 or older. The study measured age-related changes in TCR beta repertoire diversity using deep sequencing normalized with unique cDNA molecular identifiers. The donors were split into four age groups: young (average 16 years), middle-aged (about 40), aged (62) and long-lived (approximately 80).

Systemically healthy Caucasian individuals from Russia, some 38 in total and aged about 6 to 95 years, were included as donors. About 9.6 milliliters of peripheral blood were collected from each donor into EDTA-treated Vacutainer tubes. Ficoll-Paque density-gradient centrifugation was used to isolate PBMCs, with at least 7 million obtained per sample. Trizol reagent was used to extract total RNA from the PBMCs, yielding at least 6 micrograms per sample. For every donor, an aliquot of PBMCs went through flow cytometry to measure the percentages of naive CD45RAhigh/CD27high T cells. On the study overall, not on this receptor specifically: Compared with the aged group, the long-lived group had more naive CD4+ T cells, fewer expanded clones and increased TCR diversity, a pattern suggesting age selection. Conclusive comparison of naive and antigen-experienced compartments was prevented by the profiling of bulk unsorted PBMCs. As age increased, observed TCR beta diversity per million T cells dropped in a roughly linear way, and a significant reduction was already evident by age about 40. The percentage of naive T cells measured by flow cytometry correlated strongly with observed TCR beta diversity. Donor CMV infection status was unknown, potentially confounding age-related changes in expanded clonotypes. Estimates of total diversity based on one million sequenced T cells were considered lower bounds and underestimates.

This clonotype was counted only a few times. There is no known antigen for this receptor. One base away there is no much larger clone; base qualities are not given. The germline V gene gives CDR1 as SGHRS and CDR2 as YFSETQ. The V and J ends are trimmed by 4 bases and 2 bases, leaving 13 bases between them. The CDR3 has 15 amino acids, counting the end cysteine and phenylalanine. Just the 45-base CDR3 DNA is kept, in frame starting at base 1. Libraries were made using 5' RACE. The instrument was an Illumina HiSeq 2500. A second PCR of about 6 to 12 cycles was performed with a sample-barcoded 5' primer and a J-beta primer mix. Each TCR beta cDNA molecule received a unique molecular identifier from a template-switch 5' adaptor carrying 12 random nucleotides. Each sample yielded at least 3 million CDR3-containing paired-end reads. The Mint cDNA synthesis kit, primed by a TRBC-specific oligonucleotide, was used to synthesize first-strand cDNA from all RNA. After uracil-DNA glycosylase treatment, a first 18-cycle PCR used universal primers M1SS and BC2_uni_R on all cDNA. Regarding the original processing steps: For normalization, 1 million high-quality reads were randomly selected from each sample, with every read carrying a distinct molecular identifier. Instead of being binned into consensus sequences, reads that shared molecular identifiers were thrown out. CDR3 identification, clonotype clustering and error correction used MiTCR with a Q25 quality threshold and the strictest error-elimination algorithm. Lower-bound total TCR beta diversity was estimated with a nonparametric unseen species model using Euler transformation. The raw public data were reprocessed by TCRdb itself: fastp quality trimming at Q25, MiXCR clonotype calling, in-frame beta chains only. A single entry per CDR3 protein holds the most common genes and DNA from its merged rows. These V and J calls rely on TCRdb rather than the paper's analysis. The sample records 980,000 or so distinct CDR3 sequences, about 48% of which are singletons. The ten largest clones capture around an eighth of the sample.

Rearrangement joined TRBV5-1 to TRBJ2-4; the D call is possibly TRBD1 or TRBD2, each sharing 5 bases. This TCR derives from a man aged 25 to 40 in good health. The material sequenced was blood. The CDR3 amino acid sequence is: CASSTPRETKNIQYF. The nucleotide sequence reads TGCGCCAGCAGCACTCCCAGGGAGACCAAAAACATTCAGTACTTC.